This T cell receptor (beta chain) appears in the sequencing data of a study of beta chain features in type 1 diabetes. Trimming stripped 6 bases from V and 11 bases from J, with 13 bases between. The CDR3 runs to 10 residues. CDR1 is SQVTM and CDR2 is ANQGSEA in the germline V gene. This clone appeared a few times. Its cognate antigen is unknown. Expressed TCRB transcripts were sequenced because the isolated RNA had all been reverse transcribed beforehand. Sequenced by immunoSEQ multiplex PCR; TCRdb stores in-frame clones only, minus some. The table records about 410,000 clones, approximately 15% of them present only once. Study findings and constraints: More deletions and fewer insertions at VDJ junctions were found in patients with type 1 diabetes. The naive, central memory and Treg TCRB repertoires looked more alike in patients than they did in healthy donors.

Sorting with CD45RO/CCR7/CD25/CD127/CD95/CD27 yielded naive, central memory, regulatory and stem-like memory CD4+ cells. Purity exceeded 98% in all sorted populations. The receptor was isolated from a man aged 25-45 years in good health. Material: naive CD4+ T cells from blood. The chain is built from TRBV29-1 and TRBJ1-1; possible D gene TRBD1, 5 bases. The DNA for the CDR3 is TGCAGCGTGGGGGGACGTGGGGCTTTCTTT. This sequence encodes CSVGGRGAFF.